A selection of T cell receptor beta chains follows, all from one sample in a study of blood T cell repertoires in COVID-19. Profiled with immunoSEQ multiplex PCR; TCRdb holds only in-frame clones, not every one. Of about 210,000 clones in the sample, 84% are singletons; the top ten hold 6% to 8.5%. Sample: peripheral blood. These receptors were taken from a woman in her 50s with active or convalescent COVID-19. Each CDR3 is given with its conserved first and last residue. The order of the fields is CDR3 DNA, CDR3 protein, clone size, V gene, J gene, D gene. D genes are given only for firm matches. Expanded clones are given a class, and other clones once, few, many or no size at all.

cdr3_nt: TGTGCCAGCAGCTACCGGGGGGCCGGGGGGCCAGGCTACAATGAGCAGTTCTTC
cdr3_aa: CASSYRGAGGPGYNEQFF
clone_size: medium-sized
v_call: TRBV5-5
j_call: TRBJ2-1
d_call: -

cdr3_nt: TGTGCCAGCAGCCAAGGGGTGGACCAAAATCAGCCCCAGCATTTT
cdr3_aa: CASSQGVDQNQPQHF
clone_size: -
v_call: TRBV11-2
j_call: TRBJ1-5
d_call: -

cdr3_nt: TGCGCCAGCAGCAACGGACAGGGCAACTATGGCTACACCTTC
cdr3_aa: CASSNGQGNYGYTF
clone_size: -
v_call: TRBV5-1
j_call: TRBJ1-2
d_call: TRBD1

cdr3_nt: TGTGCCAGCAGTGAAGCGCTTAGGGACAGCAATGAAAAACTGTTTTTT
cdr3_aa: CASSEALRDSNEKLFF
clone_size: -
v_call: TRBV6-1
j_call: TRBJ1-4
d_call: TRBD1

cdr3_nt: TGCGCCAGCAGCTTGGCCCTAGCGGGAGGCAACGAGCAGTACTTC
cdr3_aa: CASSLALAGGNEQYF
clone_size: few
v_call: TRBV5-1
j_call: TRBJ2-7
d_call: TRBD2

cdr3_nt: TGTGCCAGCAGTTTAGGAGGACAGGGGACGACTAGCAATCAGCCCCAGCATTTT
cdr3_aa: CASSLGGQGTTSNQPQHF
clone_size: -
v_call: TRBV28
j_call: TRBJ1-5
d_call: TRBD1

cdr3_nt: TGTGCCAGCAGCTCAGGGACACCGCAGAGGGGCTACACCTTC
cdr3_aa: CASSSGTPQRGYTF
clone_size: -
v_call: TRBV7-8
j_call: TRBJ1-2
d_call: -

cdr3_nt: TGTGCCAGCTCACTGAATCTAGCGGGAGGGTCCGAGCAGTACTTC
cdr3_aa: CASSLNLAGGSEQYF
clone_size: -
v_call: TRBV18
j_call: TRBJ2-7
d_call: TRBD2

cdr3_nt: TGCGCCAGTTCACAGGGTGCTAACTATGGCTACACCTTC
cdr3_aa: CASSQGANYGYTF
clone_size: -
v_call: TRBV5-1
j_call: TRBJ1-2
d_call: -

cdr3_nt: TGTGCCAGCAGCTTAGAACACACATCCTACGAGCAGTACTTC
cdr3_aa: CASSLEHTSYEQYF
clone_size: -
v_call: TRBV11-3
j_call: TRBJ2-7
d_call: -

cdr3_nt: TGTGCCAGCAGCCCGTTAGGCCAGCGGGAGGCATACAATGAGCAGTTCTTC
cdr3_aa: CASSPLGQREAYNEQFF
clone_size: -
v_call: TRBV14
j_call: TRBJ2-1
d_call: TRBD2

cdr3_nt: TGCGCCAGCAGCTTGCGACCCCAGGGGGGCAACACTGAAGCTTTCTTT
cdr3_aa: CASSLRPQGGNTEAFF
clone_size: -
v_call: TRBV5-1
j_call: TRBJ1-1
d_call: TRBD1

cdr3_nt: TGTGCCAGCAGCCTGATAACCTTTAGCGGGGCCTTCTCCTACAATGAGCAGTTCTTC
cdr3_aa: CASSLITFSGAFSYNEQFF
clone_size: -
v_call: TRBV5-6
j_call: TRBJ2-1
d_call: TRBD2

cdr3_nt: TGTGCCAGTAGTATAGGGACTAGCGGGGCCAAAAACATTCAGTACTTC
cdr3_aa: CASSIGTSGAKNIQYF
clone_size: -
v_call: TRBV19
j_call: TRBJ2-4
d_call: TRBD2

cdr3_nt: TGTGCCAGCAGCGTCCCAGGGTTCGGGGAGCTGTTTTTT
cdr3_aa: CASSVPGFGELFF
clone_size: many
v_call: TRBV9
j_call: TRBJ2-2
d_call: -

cdr3_nt: TGTGCCACCAGTGATTTGGGCCAGGGGAATGGCAATGAGCAGTTCTTC
cdr3_aa: CATSDLGQGNGNEQFF
clone_size: -
v_call: TRBV24-1
j_call: TRBJ2-1
d_call: -

cdr3_nt: TGTGCCAGCAGCCTTCGGGGAGGCGGAGGCGATGGCTACACCTTC
cdr3_aa: CASSLRGGGGDGYTF
clone_size: -
v_call: TRBV7-9
j_call: TRBJ1-2
d_call: -

cdr3_nt: TGTGCCAGCAGCCGTCGCTTGGGCGCCTACGAGCAGTACTTC
cdr3_aa: CASSRRLGAYEQYF
clone_size: -
v_call: TRBV28
j_call: TRBJ2-7
d_call: -

cdr3_nt: TGTGCCAGCAGTGAACTCGTACCTAGTCTTAGCAATCAGCCCCAGCATTTT
cdr3_aa: CASSELVPSLSNQPQHF
clone_size: -
v_call: TRBV6-4
j_call: TRBJ1-5
d_call: -

cdr3_nt: TGTGCCAGCAGTTACGCGCCGCCCGGCTCTGGAAACACCATATATTTT
cdr3_aa: CASSYAPPGSGNTIYF
clone_size: -
v_call: TRBV6-6
j_call: TRBJ1-3
d_call: -

cdr3_nt: TGTGCCAGCAGTTTATTCGGACAGGGGTCTACTAACTATGGCTACACCTTC
cdr3_aa: CASSLFGQGSTNYGYTF
clone_size: few
v_call: TRBV28
j_call: TRBJ1-2
d_call: TRBD1

cdr3_nt: TGTGCCAGCAGTCCGGACAGAGCTAACTATGGCTACACCTTC
cdr3_aa: CASSPDRANYGYTF
clone_size: -
v_call: TRBV6-5
j_call: TRBJ1-2
d_call: -

cdr3_nt: TGTGCCAGCAGCCATTCCGCCGGGGAGGACACAGATACGCAGTATTTT
cdr3_aa: CASSHSAGEDTDTQYF
clone_size: -
v_call: TRBV9
j_call: TRBJ2-3
d_call: -

cdr3_nt: TGCGCCAGCAGCGGGGGACAGGGAGACTATGGCTACACCTTC
cdr3_aa: CASSGGQGDYGYTF
clone_size: -
v_call: TRBV5-1
j_call: TRBJ1-2
d_call: TRBD1

cdr3_nt: TGTGCCACCCAACGGGGGGCGGACAATGAGCAGTTCTTC
cdr3_aa: CATQRGADNEQFF
clone_size: -
v_call: TRBV19
j_call: TRBJ2-1
d_call: -

cdr3_nt: TGTGCCAGCAGTACTCCGGGGGAAGGGATTTCCGAGCAGTACTTC
cdr3_aa: CASSTPGEGISEQYF
clone_size: -
v_call: TRBV28
j_call: TRBJ2-7
d_call: -

cdr3_nt: TGTGCCAGTAGTACCTCCACAGGGAAGGGAACTAATGAAAAACTGTTTTTT
cdr3_aa: CASSTSTGKGTNEKLFF
clone_size: -
v_call: TRBV19
j_call: TRBJ1-4
d_call: -

cdr3_nt: TGTGCCAGCAGCCAAGTGCAGGGTGGGCAGTTCTTC
cdr3_aa: CASSQVQGGQFF
clone_size: -
v_call: TRBV3-1/TRBV3-2
j_call: TRBJ2-1
d_call: -

cdr3_nt: TGCGCCAGCAGCCAAGATCGGGTACCAGATACGCAGTATTTT
cdr3_aa: CASSQDRVPDTQYF
clone_size: -
v_call: TRBV4-1
j_call: TRBJ2-3
d_call: -

cdr3_nt: TGTGCCAGCAGCGACCCGGGGGCGGGAGGGAGAAAGAAGGATGAGCAGTTCTTC
cdr3_aa: CASSDPGAGGRKKDEQFF
clone_size: -
v_call: TRBV9
j_call: TRBJ2-1
d_call: TRBD2

cdr3_nt: TGTGCCACCAGCAGTGGCGAGGGTGTATTAAGCGAGCAGTACTTC
cdr3_aa: CATSSGEGVLSEQYF
clone_size: -
v_call: TRBV15
j_call: TRBJ2-7
d_call: -

cdr3_nt: TGTGCCAGTAGTATGGCTGAGGGCTCCCTCCAACGGCCCCAGCATTTT
cdr3_aa: CASSMAEGSLQRPQHF
clone_size: -
v_call: TRBV19
j_call: TRBJ1-5
d_call: -

cdr3_nt: TGTGCCAGCAGCTTTACAGATGAAGCTTTCTTT
cdr3_aa: CASSFTDEAFF
clone_size: -
v_call: TRBV7-9
j_call: TRBJ1-1
d_call: -

cdr3_nt: TGTGCCAGTAGTTTGGGCCCCCTGGAGAACACTGAAGCTTTCTTT
cdr3_aa: CASSLGPLENTEAFF
clone_size: -
v_call: TRBV19
j_call: TRBJ1-1
d_call: -

cdr3_nt: TGCGCCAGCAGCCCCGCTCCGGGACAGGGGGGAGAGTTAAGGGAAAAACTGTTTTTT
cdr3_aa: CASSPAPGQGGELREKLFF
clone_size: -
v_call: TRBV4-1
j_call: TRBJ1-4
d_call: TRBD1

cdr3_nt: TGCAGCGTCCCCGGGGGGAGTTATAACTATGGCTACACCTTC
cdr3_aa: CSVPGGSYNYGYTF
clone_size: -
v_call: TRBV29-1
j_call: TRBJ1-2
d_call: -

cdr3_nt: TGTGCCACCGCCCCACCGGGGGACCTAAACATTCAGTACTTC
cdr3_aa: CATAPPGDLNIQYF
clone_size: -
v_call: TRBV24-1
j_call: TRBJ2-4
d_call: -

cdr3_nt: TGTGCCAGCAGAACTAGCGGGGGATACAATGAGCAGTTCTTC
cdr3_aa: CASRTSGGYNEQFF
clone_size: -
v_call: TRBV6-5
j_call: TRBJ2-1
d_call: TRBD2

cdr3_nt: TGTGCCACCAGCAGAGGACAGGGGGCATTACCTGAGCAGTTCTTC
cdr3_aa: CATSRGQGALPEQFF
clone_size: -
v_call: TRBV15
j_call: TRBJ2-1
d_call: TRBD1

cdr3_nt: TGTGCCAGCAGTCCGCCGACAGGGACTCCGGATACGCAGTATTTT
cdr3_aa: CASSPPTGTPDTQYF
clone_size: -
v_call: TRBV7-9
j_call: TRBJ2-3
d_call: -

cdr3_nt: TGCAGCGTCACTAGCGGGAGGGCCGAGGGCACAGATACGCAGTATTTT
cdr3_aa: CSVTSGRAEGTDTQYF
clone_size: -
v_call: TRBV29-1
j_call: TRBJ2-3
d_call: TRBD2

cdr3_nt: TGTGCCAGCAGTCAATCCCACACCATATATTTT
cdr3_aa: CASSQSHTIYF
clone_size: -
v_call: TRBV28
j_call: TRBJ1-3
d_call: -

cdr3_nt: TGTGCCAGCACCCTAGTTGCTAGCGGGAGCACAGATACGCAGTATTTT
cdr3_aa: CASTLVASGSTDTQYF
clone_size: -
v_call: TRBV7-2
j_call: TRBJ2-3
d_call: TRBD2

cdr3_nt: TGTGCCAGTAGTATTTCAGGGACAGGGCATGAAAAACTGTTTTTT
cdr3_aa: CASSISGTGHEKLFF
clone_size: -
v_call: TRBV19
j_call: TRBJ1-4
d_call: TRBD1

cdr3_nt: TGTGCCAGCACCAGCTCTAGAGGGGCCAAAAACATTCAGTACTTC
cdr3_aa: CASTSSRGAKNIQYF
clone_size: once
v_call: TRBV6-1
j_call: TRBJ2-4
d_call: -

cdr3_nt: TGTGCCAGTAGTATACGGACAGCAGCTAACTATGGCTACACCTTC
cdr3_aa: CASSIRTAANYGYTF
clone_size: -
v_call: TRBV19
j_call: TRBJ1-2
d_call: -

cdr3_nt: TGTGCCAGCAACAGCGGGGGGGAAGGGGCGGCCAAAAACATTCAGTACTTC
cdr3_aa: CASNSGGEGAAKNIQYF
clone_size: -
v_call: TRBV28
j_call: TRBJ2-4
d_call: TRBD2